These 17 T cell receptor beta chains were sequenced from one sample in a study of vaccination and CD4 T cells after COVID-19 (dated by TCRdb to between 2021 and 2023). Taken with the paper, the label for treatment or condition translates to: approximately nine-day PBMC culture with coronavirus spike peptide pools or control peptides (ViraFEST assay). Library preparation used PCR. Sequencing was performed on an Illumina iSeq 100. DNA from cultured CD4+ T cells was subjected to TCR sequencing with the Oncomine TCR Beta short-read assay at the Johns Hopkins FTIC core. TCRdb reprocessing: public reads trimmed at Q25 with fastp, clones called with MiXCR, in-frame beta chains kept. Each CDR3 protein appears once, grouped with its most common genes and DNA. The sample has several thousand distinct CDR3 sequences on record, roughly 20% of them singletons. Approximately 50% of the sample is taken by the ten largest.

The antigens for these receptors are not known. The sequenced sample was CD4+ T cells from blood, cultured in vitro, obtained after SARS-CoV-2 vaccination. Receptors originate from a human donor who had recovered from COVID-19.

This clonotype was counted between two and nine times. The CDR3 DNA reads as TGTGCCAGCAGCTCCCGGACAGGGGGCGCCCGTTTTTCGGAGACCCAGTACTTC. Protein sequence: CASSSRTGGARFSETQYF. The rearrangement joins TRBV7-7 to TRBJ2-5, with 11 bases matching TRBD1. This CDR3 contains 18 residues. V shed 4 bases, J shed 5 bases, and the junction held 15 bases outside the gene matches. Germline-derived CDR1 and CDR2 are SSHAT and FNYEAQ (reference sequence).

V usage is TRBV5-4 and J usage is TRBJ2-3; D ambiguous. The germline V gene has CDR1 SGHNT and CDR2 YYREEE (reference sequence). The germline V and J ends were trimmed by 1 base and 3 bases, with 6 bases remaining between them. This CDR3 spans 13 amino acids. The CDR3 DNA reads TGTGCCAGCAGCTTGCCTAATACAGATACGCAGTATTTT. This sequence encodes CASSLPNTDTQYF.

This clonotype ranks as medium-sized. The V and J genes are TRBV10-3 and TRBJ2-5; D is ambiguous. Germline lookup yields CDR1 ENHRY and CDR2 SYGVKD. Trimming shortened V by 10 bases and J by 4 bases, and 22 bases separated the two germline ends. The length of the CDR3 is 15 residues. CDR3 nucleotides: TGTGCCACTGTCGGCAGTTTGACGTCGATAGAGACCCAGTACTTC. Protein: CATVGSLTSIETQYF.

CDR3 region: CASSDSSGYTF. The CDR3 DNA reads TGTGCCAGCAGTGACTCGAGTGGCTACACCTTC. The chain couples TRBV6-4 to TRBJ1-2; D unresolved. CDR1 and CDR2 from the germline V gene are MRHNA and SNTAGT. The CDR3 is 11 amino acids. Trimming shortened V by 0 bases and J by 7 bases, and 3 bases separated the two germline ends.

In this sample, this clonotype is medium-sized. The chain links TRBV6-1 to TRBJ2-7; D not certain. V lost 5 bases to trimming and J lost 6 bases, with 14 bases between them. CDR3 length equals 13 residues. Germline V gene data show CDR1 as MNHNS and CDR2 as SASEGT. This chain's CDR3 is CASSPRAGLEQYF. The CDR3 DNA sequence: TGTGCCAGCAGTCCCCGGGCTGGCCTCGAGCAGTACTTC.

This clonotype was counted between two and nine times. The J gene is TRBJ2-7, the V gene TRBV29-1, with 7 bases identical to TRBD1. The trim removed 6 bases at V and 2 bases at J, leaving 4 bases unmatched. The germline V gene has CDR1 SQVTM and CDR2 ANQGSEA. The CDR3 length is 12 residues. As DNA, the CDR3 is TGCAGCGTAGAGGGGGCCACCTACGAGCAGTACTTC. Amino acids: CSVEGATYEQYF.

By sample share, this clonotype is large. The chain has TRBV6-1 and TRBJ2-5; a weak D match, TRBD2 (6 bases). V lost 8 bases to trimming and J lost 3 bases, with 10 bases between them. In germline, CDR1 is MNHNS, CDR2 SASEGT. The CDR3 consists of 12 residues. CDR3 sequence reads: CASQRGEETQYF. For the CDR3, the DNA is TGTGCCAGCCAGCGCGGGGAAGAGACCCAGTACTTC.

V gene TRBV29-1 combines with J gene TRBJ1-1; D not resolved. This CDR3 has 13 residues. Trimming left V 6 bases short and J 4 bases short, with 15 bases between. Germline V gene data show CDR1 as SQVTM and CDR2 as ANQGSEA. The CDR3 spells CSVRDGSVTEAFF. The CDR3 DNA is TGCAGCGTACGAGACGGATCGGTCACTGAAGCTTTCTTT. The variable domain in full, completed from reference TRBV29-1 and TRBJ1-1, reads SAVISQKPSRDICQRGTSLTIQCQVDSQVTMMFWYRQQPGQSLTLIATANQGSEATYESGFVIDKFPISRPNLTFSTLTVSNMSPEDSSIYLCSVRDGSVTEAFFGQGTRLTVV.

This clonotype has at least ten counts. This chain joins TRBV4-1 and TRBJ2-5; the D is unclear. Germline CDR1 MGHRA, CDR2 YSYEKL. The V and J ends lost 3 bases and 2 bases respectively, with 13 bases between them. This CDR3 region has 15 residues. The CDR3 DNA reads as TGCGCCAGCAGCCAGGTGGCCTGGGGACAAGAGACCCAGTACTTC. It translates to CASSQVAWGQETQYF.

The chain couples TRBV10-3 to TRBJ2-2; 8 bases align to TRBD1. The CDR3 covers 16 residues. With V trimmed by 5 bases and J by 3 bases, 8 bases remained unmatched. Germline lookup yields CDR1 ENHRY and CDR2 SYGVKD. The CDR3 region has the DNA TGTGCCATCAGTCGGGGACAGGTCCTCGACACCGGGGAGCTGTTTTTT. Translating it yields CAISRGQVLDTGELFF.

This clonotype is labeled medium-sized (0.01 to 0.1%). This sequence joins TRBV20-1 and TRBJ1-5, with D possibly TRBD1 on 5 matching bases. Trimming removed 0 bases from V and 4 bases from J, with 10 bases in between. The CDR3 is made up of 14 amino acids. The germline CDR1 and CDR2 sequences are DFQATT and SNEGSKA (reference sequence). As DNA, the CDR3 is TGCAGTGCTAGAGAGGGGGAAAGGAATCAGCCCCAGCATTTT. Amino acids: CSAREGERNQPQHF.

This clonotype was recorded a few times. V gene TRBV6-4 combines with J gene TRBJ2-7; possibly TRBD1 or TRBD2 for D (5 bases each). With 5 bases removed from V and 2 bases from J, the gap between germline ends came to 13 bases. There are 14 residues in the CDR3. The germline V gene encodes CDR1 MRHNA and CDR2 SNTAGT. The CDR3, as DNA: TGTGCCAGCAGTCTCCGGGACGGTCCCTACGAGCAGTACTTC. Protein: CASSLRDGPYEQYF.

This clonotype is judged medium-sized. The chain uses TRBV6-1 and TRBJ1-2; 9 bases match TRBD1. This CDR3 spans 14 amino acids. The trim removed 6 bases at V and 4 bases at J, leaving 6 bases unmatched. CDR1 and CDR2 from the germline V gene are MNHNS and SASEGT. CDR3 sequence (DNA): TGTGCCAGCAGAAAGGACAGGGGCGCCTATGGCTACACCTTC. Protein sequence: CASRKDRGAYGYTF.

V and J are TRBV7-9 and TRBJ2-3; D might be TRBD1 (5 bases). Per the germline V gene, CDR1 is SEHNR and CDR2 is FQNEAQ (reference sequence). Trimming shortened V by 4 bases and J by 1 base, and 15 bases separated the two germline ends. The CDR3 sequence is 16 residues long. The CDR3, as DNA: TGTGCCAGCAGCTCCACCAGGGCGGTCCGCACAGATACGCAGTATTTT. Protein sequence: CASSSTRAVRTDTQYF.

This clonotype is deemed medium-sized (0.01 to 0.1%). As DNA, the CDR3 is TGTGCCAGCAGCTTAGGCTGGACAGGGGGCTCGGGTGGCTACACCTTC. It encodes CASSLGWTGGSGGYTF. The rearrangement uses TRBV7-2 and TRBJ1-2; 11 nucleotides agree with TRBD1. The germline V gene encodes CDR1 SGHTA and CDR2 FQGNSA. This CDR3 comprises 16 residues. The trim removed 1 base at V and 7 bases at J, leaving 8 bases unmatched.

This clonotype is medium-sized. The chain links TRBV7-6 to TRBJ2-5; the D call may be TRBD1 or TRBD2 (5 bases each). CDR1 and CDR2 (germline): SGHVS, FNYEAQ. V gave up 1 base and J gave up 2 bases, with 8 bases separating them. This CDR3 is 14 amino acids long. The CDR3 region is CASSLVWGQETQYF. The DNA for the CDR3 is TGTGCCAGCAGCTTAGTCTGGGGGCAAGAGACCCAGTACTTC. Based on the CDR3 plus reference TRBV7-6 and TRBJ2-5, the full variable domain is GAGVSQSPRYKVTKRGQDVALRCDPISGHVSLYWYRQALGQGPEFLTYFNYEAQQDKSGLPNDRFSAERPEGSISTLTIQRTEQRDSAMYRCASSLVWGQETQYFGPGTRLLVL.

This chain uses TRBV5-6 with TRBJ1-6; the D is unclear. The germline CDR1 and CDR2 sequences are SGHDT and YYEEEE. There are 13 residues in the CDR3. Trimming took off 4 bases at V and 10 bases at J, with 12 bases between the two ends. CDR3 coding DNA: TGTGCCAGCAGCACTACATTGGGATCACCCCTCCACTTT. Translation gives CASSTTLGSPLHF.